Below are 16 T cell receptor beta chains sequenced from a single sample in a study of blood T cell repertoires in COVID-19. Assay used: immunoSEQ multiplex PCR; TCRdb lists only in-frame clones, some missing. The table has 150,000 to 200,000 clones, around nine tenths seen once. What was sequenced was peripheral blood. Every receptor here comes from an older woman with COVID-19, enrolled during active disease.

This clone was counted only a few times. V and J are TRBV2 and TRBJ1-5; D call uncertain. CDR1 is SNHLY and CDR2 is FYNNEI in the germline V gene. Trimming took 2 bases from V and 5 from J, leaving 25 bases between them. CDR3 length equals 19 residues. The CDR3 here is CASSEKAAGGLGGDQPQHF. Written as DNA, the CDR3 is TGTGCCAGCAGTGAAAAAGCCGCTGGAGGTCTCGGTGGCGATCAGCCCCAGCATTTT.

The chain employs TRBV30 and TRBJ2-2; TRBD2 matches at 15 bases. CDR3 length: 16 residues. Germline assignment: CDR1 GTSNPN and CDR2 SVGIG (reference sequence). The V gene end was trimmed by 2 bases and the J gene end by 6 bases; junction bases not matched to a gene: 4. CDR3 amino acids: CAWSPGLAGGAGELFF. CDR3 bases: TGTGCCTGGAGTCCCGGACTAGCGGGAGGGGCCGGGGAGCTGTTTTTT.

The genes are TRBV7-9 and TRBJ2-7; the D is unclear. Per germline, CDR1 SEHNR and CDR2 FQNEAQ (reference sequence). This CDR3 is 12 amino acids long. The V end was cut by 4 bases, the J end by 5 bases, with 9 bases between. In DNA, the CDR3 is TGTGCCAGCAGCTCCTCACACGACGAGCAGTACTTC. Translating gives CASSSSHDEQYF.

The rearrangement links TRBV7-9 to TRBJ1-2; possibly TRBD1 for D (5 bases). The CDR3 runs 13 residues. The germline V gene encodes CDR1 SEHNR and CDR2 FQNEAQ (reference sequence). Trimming removed 5 bases at V and 5 bases at J, with 12 bases between. The CDR3 bases are TGTGCCAGCAGCGCGGGACGGACTTATGGCTACACCTTC. Translation gives CASSAGRTYGYTF.

This clone was observed once. V usage is TRBV18 and J usage is TRBJ1-6, with no clear D. The germline V gene encodes CDR1 KGHSH and CDR2 LQKENI. CDR3 length: 14 residues. V was pared by 2 bases and J by 8 bases, with 10 bases between. Written as DNA, the CDR3 is TGTGCCAGCTCACCAGAACACGGGGATTCACCCCTCCACTTT. It specifies CASSPEHGDSPLHF. The full variable domain, rest sourced from reference TRBV18 and TRBJ1-6, is NAGVMQNPRHLVRRRGQEARLRCSPMKGHSHVYWYRQLPEEGLKFMVYLQKENIIDESGMPKERFSAEFPKEGPSILRIQQVVRGDSAAYFCASSPEHGDSPLHFGNGTRLTVT.

The genes are TRBV10-3 and TRBJ1-5, with 9 bases identical to TRBD1. Germline CDR1 and CDR2: ENHRY and SYGVKD. The CDR3 has 15 residues. Trimming took 2 bases from V and 4 from J; bases not matched to a gene: 3. The CDR3 loop is CAISERGQGNQPQHF. The CDR3 region has the DNA TGTGCCATCAGTGAGCGAGGACAGGGGAATCAGCCCCAGCATTTT.

The chain couples TRBV6-5 to TRBJ1-4, with 10 positions matching TRBD1. Losses at the gene ends were 6 bases for V and 7 bases for J; bases not matched to a gene: 8. CDR1 is MNHEY, CDR2 SVGAGI, per germline. This CDR3 region has 15 residues. CDR3 in amino acids: CASSTSRDRGEKLFF. The CDR3, as DNA: TGTGCCAGCAGCACATCTCGGGACAGGGGTGAAAAACTGTTTTTT.

The chain is built from TRBV5-1 and TRBJ1-1, with 7 bases that match TRBD1. Germline V lookup: CDR1 SGHRS, CDR2 YFSETQ. This CDR3 has 14 amino acids. V lost 2 bases and J lost 0; bases outside the gene matches: 1. The CDR3 coding sequence is TGCGCCAGCAGCTTTACAGGGGTGAACACTGAAGCTTTCTTT. Translation gives CASSFTGVNTEAFF.

The chain joins TRBV4-1 to TRBJ2-2, with 9 bases identical to TRBD2. CDR3 length equals 19 residues. The germline gives CDR1 MGHRA, CDR2 YSYEKL. V was pared by 0 bases and J by 3 bases, with 11 bases of the junction left unmatched. CDR3: CASSQDYGRGGRYTGELFF. The CDR3 DNA sequence: TGCGCCAGCAGCCAAGATTACGGGCGGGGGGGCCGGTACACCGGGGAGCTGTTTTTT.

V usage is TRBV7-8 and J usage is TRBJ1-6; no clear D gene. CDR3 length equals 13 residues. Trimming removed 3 bases at V and 8 bases at J, with 8 bases between. Germline CDR1 SGHVS, CDR2 FQNEAQ. CDR3: CASSLTRDSPLHF. The CDR3 coding sequence is TGTGCCAGCAGCTTGACGCGGGATTCACCCCTCCACTTT.

The CDR3 protein is CASSLNRDMNTEAFF. The DNA for the CDR3 is TGTGCCAGCTCACTAAACAGGGACATGAACACTGAAGCTTTCTTT. The chain couples TRBV18 to TRBJ1-1; tentatively, D is TRBD1 (6 bases). This CDR3 is 15 amino acids long. The germline V and J ends were trimmed by 4 bases and 0 bases, with 12 bases remaining between them. Germline V gene data show CDR1 as KGHSH and CDR2 as LQKENI.

The genes are TRBV30 and TRBJ2-3; 7 bases agree with TRBD2. CDR1 GTSNPN and CDR2 SVGIG come from the germline V gene (reference sequence). The ends lost 3 bases at V and 4 bases at J; junction bases unmatched: 7. CDR3 length equals 14 residues. This CDR3 is CAWRRGGASDTQYF. Here the CDR3 DNA reads TGTGCCTGGAGGAGGGGAGGGGCCTCAGATACGCAGTATTTT.

The chain carries TRBV6-6 and TRBJ2-3; D gene uncertain. This CDR3 contains 11 residues. CDR1 is MNHNY and CDR2 is SVGAGI in the germline V gene (reference sequence). Trimming took 8 bases from V and 2 from J, leaving 5 bases between them. The CDR3 loop reads CASQSTDTQYF. CDR3 nucleotide sequence: TGTGCCAGCCAGTCCACAGATACGCAGTATTTT.

The chain couples TRBV7-9 to TRBJ1-1; 8 positions match TRBD1. CDR3 length: 17 amino acids. From germline, CDR1 is SEHNR and CDR2 FQNEAQ (reference sequence). V lost 5 bases to trimming and J lost 6 bases; unmatched junction nucleotides: 17. The CDR3 protein is CASSAGTGGVRDPEAFF. DNA for the CDR3: TGTGCCAGCAGCGCTGGGACAGGTGGCGTGAGGGACCCTGAAGCTTTCTTT.

The V gene is TRBV7-9, the J gene TRBJ2-1, with 9 bases that match TRBD1. The V and J ends lost 5 bases and 0 bases, in that order; junction bases with no gene match: 17. Germline CDR1 SEHNR, CDR2 FQNEAQ (reference sequence). This CDR3 region has 20 residues. In nucleotides, the CDR3 is TGTGCCAGCAGCACCCCGGGACAGGGTCTTAGGGTTAACTCCTACAATGAGCAGTTCTTC. Translation: CASSTPGQGLRVNSYNEQFF.

CDR3 amino acids: CASSLKAGGYYGYTF. In DNA, the CDR3 is TGTGCCAGCAGCTTGAAGGCAGGGGGGTACTATGGCTACACCTTC. The chain is built from TRBV5-6 and TRBJ1-2, with 7 nucleotides matching TRBD1. Germline V CDR1 and CDR2: SGHDT, YYEEEE. The CDR3 runs to 15 residues. With 1 base clipped from V and 3 bases from J, the junction kept 6 bases outside the gene matches.